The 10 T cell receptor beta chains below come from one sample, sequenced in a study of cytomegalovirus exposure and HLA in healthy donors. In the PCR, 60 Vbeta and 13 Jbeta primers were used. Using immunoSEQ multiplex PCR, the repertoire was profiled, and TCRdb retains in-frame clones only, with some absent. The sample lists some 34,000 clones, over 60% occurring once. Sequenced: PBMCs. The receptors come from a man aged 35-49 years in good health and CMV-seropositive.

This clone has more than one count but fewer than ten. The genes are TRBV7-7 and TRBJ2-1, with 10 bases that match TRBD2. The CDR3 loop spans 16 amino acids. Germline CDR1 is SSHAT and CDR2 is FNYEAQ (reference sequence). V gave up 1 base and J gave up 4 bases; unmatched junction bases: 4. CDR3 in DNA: TGTGCCAGCAGCTTAGGTAGCGGGGGGACGTACAATGAGCAGTTCTTC. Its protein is CASSLGSGGTYNEQFF.

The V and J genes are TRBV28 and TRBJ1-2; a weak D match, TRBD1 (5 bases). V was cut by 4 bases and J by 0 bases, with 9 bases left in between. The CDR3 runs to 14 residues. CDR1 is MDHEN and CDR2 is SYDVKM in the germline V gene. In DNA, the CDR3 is TGTGCCAGCAGTTGGACAACGTCTAACTATGGCTACACCTTC. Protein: CASSWTTSNYGYTF.

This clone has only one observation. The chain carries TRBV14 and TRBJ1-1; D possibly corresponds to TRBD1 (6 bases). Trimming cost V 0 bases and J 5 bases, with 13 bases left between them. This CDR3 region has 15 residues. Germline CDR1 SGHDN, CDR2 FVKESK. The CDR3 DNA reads TGTGCCAGCAGCCAAGAAAAGGGGAGGGGGACTGAAGCTTTCTTT. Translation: CASSQEKGRGTEAFF.

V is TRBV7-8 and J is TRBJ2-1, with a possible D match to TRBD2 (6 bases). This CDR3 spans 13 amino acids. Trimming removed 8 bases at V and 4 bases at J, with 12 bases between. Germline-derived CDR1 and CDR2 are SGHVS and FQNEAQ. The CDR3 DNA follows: TGTGCCAGCCTCGGGGGACCTTACAATGAGCAGTTCTTC. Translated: CASLGGPYNEQFF.

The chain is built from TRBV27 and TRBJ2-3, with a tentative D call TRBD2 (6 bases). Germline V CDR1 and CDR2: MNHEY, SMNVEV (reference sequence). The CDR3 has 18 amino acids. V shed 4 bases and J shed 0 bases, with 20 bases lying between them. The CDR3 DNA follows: TGTGCCAGCAGTTCACGTACCCCGGCAGGGACTAGCACAGATACGCAGTATTTT. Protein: CASSSRTPAGTSTDTQYF.

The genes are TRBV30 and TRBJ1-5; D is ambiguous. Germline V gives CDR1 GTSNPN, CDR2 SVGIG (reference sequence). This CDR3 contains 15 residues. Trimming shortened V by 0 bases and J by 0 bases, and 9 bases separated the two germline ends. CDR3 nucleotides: TGTGCCTGGAGTGTGGGCAGCTATAGCAATCAGCCCCAGCATTTT. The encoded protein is CAWSVGSYSNQPQHF. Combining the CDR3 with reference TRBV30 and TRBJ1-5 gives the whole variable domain SQTIHQWPATLVQPVGSPLSLECTVEGTSNPNLYWYRQAAGRGLQLLFYSVGIGQISSEVPQNLSASRPQDRQFILSSKKLLLSDSGFYLCAWSVGSYSNQPQHFGDGTRLSIL.

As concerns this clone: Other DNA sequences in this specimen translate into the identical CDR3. This CDR3 is CASSLVLSGGDTQYF. The CDR3 DNA is TGTGCCAGCAGCTTAGTGCTAAGCGGGGGGGATACGCAGTATTTT. The gene calls are TRBV7-2 and TRBJ2-3, with 9 bases that match TRBD2. The V and J ends lost 1 base and 6 bases, in that order; junction bases with no gene match: 5. Germline CDR1 reads SGHTA; CDR2 reads FQGNSA. The CDR3 spans 15 residues.

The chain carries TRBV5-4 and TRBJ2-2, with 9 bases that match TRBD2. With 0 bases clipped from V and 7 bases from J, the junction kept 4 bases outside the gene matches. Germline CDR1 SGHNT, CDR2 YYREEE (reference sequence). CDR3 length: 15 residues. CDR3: CASSLERGAGGELFF. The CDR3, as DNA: TGTGCCAGCAGCTTGGAGCGGGGGGCCGGCGGGGAGCTGTTTTTT. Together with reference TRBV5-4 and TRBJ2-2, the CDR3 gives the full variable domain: ETGVTQSPTHLIKTRGQQVTLRCSSQSGHNTVSWYQQALGQGPQFIFQYYREEENGRGNFPPRFSGLQFPNYSSELNVNALELDDSALYLCASSLERGAGGELFFGEGSRLTVL.

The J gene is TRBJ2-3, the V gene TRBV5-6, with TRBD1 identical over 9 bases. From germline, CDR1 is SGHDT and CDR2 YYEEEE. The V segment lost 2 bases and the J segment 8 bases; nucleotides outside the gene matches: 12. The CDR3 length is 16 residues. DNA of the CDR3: TGTGCCAGCAGCTTCCTACAGGGGGCGTATATCGGTACGCAGTATTTT. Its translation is CASSFLQGAYIGTQYF.

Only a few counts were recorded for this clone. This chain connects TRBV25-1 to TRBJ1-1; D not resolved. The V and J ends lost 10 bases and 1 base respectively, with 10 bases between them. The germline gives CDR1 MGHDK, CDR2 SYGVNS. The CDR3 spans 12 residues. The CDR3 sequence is CATRSANTEAFF. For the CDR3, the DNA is TGTGCCACCAGGAGCGCGAACACTGAAGCTTTCTTT.